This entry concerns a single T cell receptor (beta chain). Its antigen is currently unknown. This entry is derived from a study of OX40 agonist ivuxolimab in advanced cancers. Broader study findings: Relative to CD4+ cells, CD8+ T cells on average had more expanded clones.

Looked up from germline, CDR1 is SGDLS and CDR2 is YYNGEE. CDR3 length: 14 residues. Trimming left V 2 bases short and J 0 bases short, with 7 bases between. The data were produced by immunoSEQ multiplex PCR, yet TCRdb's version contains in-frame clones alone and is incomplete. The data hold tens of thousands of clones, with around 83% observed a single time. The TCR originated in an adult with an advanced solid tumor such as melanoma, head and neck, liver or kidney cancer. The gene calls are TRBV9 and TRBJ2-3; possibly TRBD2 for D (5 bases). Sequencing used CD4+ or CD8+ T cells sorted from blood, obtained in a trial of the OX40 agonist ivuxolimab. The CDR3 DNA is TGTGCCAGCAGCGTGCGAGGGAGCACAGATACGCAGTATTTT. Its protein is CASSVRGSTDTQYF. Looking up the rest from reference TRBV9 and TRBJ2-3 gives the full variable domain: DSGVTQTPKHLITATGQRVTLRCSPRSGDLSVYWYQQSLDQGLQFLIQYYNGEERAKGNILERFSAQQFPDLHSELNLSSLELGDSALYFCASSVRGSTDTQYFGPGTRLTVL.